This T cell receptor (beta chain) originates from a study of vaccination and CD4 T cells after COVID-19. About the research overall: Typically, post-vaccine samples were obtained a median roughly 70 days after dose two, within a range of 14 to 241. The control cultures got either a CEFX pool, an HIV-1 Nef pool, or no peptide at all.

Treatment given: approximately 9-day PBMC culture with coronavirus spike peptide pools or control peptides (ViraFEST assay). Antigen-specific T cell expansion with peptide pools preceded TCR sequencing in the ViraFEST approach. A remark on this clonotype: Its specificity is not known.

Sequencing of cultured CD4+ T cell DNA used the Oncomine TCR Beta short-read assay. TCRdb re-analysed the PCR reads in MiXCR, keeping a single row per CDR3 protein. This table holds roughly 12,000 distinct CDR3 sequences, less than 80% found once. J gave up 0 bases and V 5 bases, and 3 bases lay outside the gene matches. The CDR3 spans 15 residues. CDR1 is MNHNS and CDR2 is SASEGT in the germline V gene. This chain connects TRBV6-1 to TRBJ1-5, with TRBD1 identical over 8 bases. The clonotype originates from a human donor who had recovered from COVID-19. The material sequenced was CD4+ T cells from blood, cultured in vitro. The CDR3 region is CASSPRGLSNQPQHF. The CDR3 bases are TGTGCCAGCAGTCCCAGGGGGCTTAGCAATCAGCCCCAGCATTTT.